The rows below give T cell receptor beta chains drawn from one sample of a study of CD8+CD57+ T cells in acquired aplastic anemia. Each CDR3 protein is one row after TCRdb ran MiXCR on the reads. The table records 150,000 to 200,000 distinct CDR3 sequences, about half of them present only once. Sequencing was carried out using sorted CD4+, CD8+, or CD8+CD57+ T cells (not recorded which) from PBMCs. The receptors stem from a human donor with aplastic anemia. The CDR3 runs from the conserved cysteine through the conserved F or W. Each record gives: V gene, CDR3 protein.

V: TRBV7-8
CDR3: CASSLAALGLYEQYF

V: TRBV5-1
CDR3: CASSASLETQYF

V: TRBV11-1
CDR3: CASSLVREQETQYF

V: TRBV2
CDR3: CASSGTGTNSPLHF

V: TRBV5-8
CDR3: CASSLPQGSTIYF

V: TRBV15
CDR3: CATSDRGNTIYF

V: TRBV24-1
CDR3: CATSDFRGNGELFF

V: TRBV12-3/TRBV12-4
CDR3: CASSWGTEAFF

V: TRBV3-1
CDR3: CASSIGDRSSPKFF

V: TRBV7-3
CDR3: CASSLKAGSSYNEQFF

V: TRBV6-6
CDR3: CALWGTGELFF

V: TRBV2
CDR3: CASSPTFGQGRYGYTF

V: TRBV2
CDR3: CASSSGREPPLHF

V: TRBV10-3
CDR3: CAISVVSGANVLTF

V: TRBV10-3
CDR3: CAISESSEWGTIYF

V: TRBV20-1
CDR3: CSATGTSGGARMATRLEQYF

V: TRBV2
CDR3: CASSDPGQPRHF

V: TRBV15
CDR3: CATSSRPGPTDTQYF

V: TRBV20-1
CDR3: CSAKPGTSGSYEQYF

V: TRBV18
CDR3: CASSPILGAGPGLFVEQYF

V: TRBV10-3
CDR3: CAITRDAKMPDYEQYF

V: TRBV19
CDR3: CASSIAGRGLGNTIYF

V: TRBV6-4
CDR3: CASSDSRGGTSGNSYEQYF

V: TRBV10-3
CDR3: CAISESSGGTADTQYF

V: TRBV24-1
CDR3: CATSPRGQETQYF

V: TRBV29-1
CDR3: CSVEGLRTDTEAFF

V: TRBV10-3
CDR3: CAKGAGESDTQYF

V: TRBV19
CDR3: CASSMAGRYEQYF

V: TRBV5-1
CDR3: CASSLVGAHEQYF

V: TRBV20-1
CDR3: CSARPSHRAAGANVLTF

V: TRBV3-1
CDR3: CASSQDMTYGYTF

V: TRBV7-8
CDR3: CASSLGLQGVDGYTF

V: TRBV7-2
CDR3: CASSLARF

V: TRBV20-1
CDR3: CSASGDRGTLSSYNEQFF

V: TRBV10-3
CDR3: CAISESAGSENQPQHF

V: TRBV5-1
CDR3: CASSLGLAGGPDTQYF

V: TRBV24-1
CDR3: CATRAGYNEQFF

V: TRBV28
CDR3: CASSLLAGFETQYF

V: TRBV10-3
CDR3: CASSLRTGRGTEAFF

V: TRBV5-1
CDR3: CASRLDIPSYEQYF

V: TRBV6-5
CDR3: CASSYGVRRYEQFF

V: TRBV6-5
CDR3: CASSLDGQHNSPLHF

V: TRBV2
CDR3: CASRGLRTGELFF

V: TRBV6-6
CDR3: CASSYSTAGAGTEAFF

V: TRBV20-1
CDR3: CSASYTEDYGYTF

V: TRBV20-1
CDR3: CSAMTSYSNQPQHF

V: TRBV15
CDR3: CATSSGRARVKSPLHF

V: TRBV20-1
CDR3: CSARETSTGELFF

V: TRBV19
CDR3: CASSIGLAVYEQYF

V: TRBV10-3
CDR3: CAISESTVDMNQPQHF

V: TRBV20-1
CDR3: CSAREGVRDNEQFF